A selection of T cell receptor beta chains follows, all from one sample in a study of blood T cell repertoires in COVID-19. Measured with immunoSEQ multiplex PCR; TCRdb has only the in-frame clones, and not every one. The top ten hold around 11% of the sample, which has 250,000 to 350,000 clones, roughly 86% seen once. Sequencing was done on a sample of peripheral blood. The origin of the receptors is a woman between 25 and 40 years old with COVID-19, enrolled during active disease. Each CDR3 is given with its conserved first and last residue. The order of the fields is clone size, V gene, D gene, J gene, CDR3 DNA, CDR3 protein. D genes are given only for firm matches. Size is omitted from some rows. Given values are once, few, many or a class for expanded clones.

>once|TRBV6-5|NA|TRBJ2-2
TGTGCCAGCAGTTACTCGTTGGCAGGGGTTGCCGGGGAGCTGTTTTTT
CASSYSLAGVAGELFF
>NA|TRBV4-1|TRBD2|TRBJ2-1
TGCGCCAGCAGCCAAGAAGGTAGCGGGAGTGTTGGCAATGAGCAGTTCTTC
CASSQEGSGSVGNEQFF
>NA|TRBV18|TRBD1|TRBJ1-5
TGTGCCAGCGGAACAGGGGGGGGCAATCAGCCCCAGCATTTT
CASGTGGGNQPQHF
>NA|TRBV15|NA|TRBJ2-7
TGTGCCACCAGCAGATGGCAGGGCGAGCAGTACTTC
CATSRWQGEQYF
>NA|TRBV28|NA|TRBJ1-3
TGTGCCAGCAGTTTAGCAGCGCGCCACTCTGGAAACACCATATATTTT
CASSLAARHSGNTIYF
>NA|TRBV29-1|TRBD2|TRBJ2-3
TGCAGCGTTCGGACTAGCGGGAGGGATACGCAGTATTTT
CSVRTSGRDTQYF
>NA|TRBV5-1|TRBD1|TRBJ1-1
TGCGCCAGCAGCCGAGAGGGGACAGGGGTTACTGAAGCTTTCTTT
CASSREGTGVTEAFF
>NA|TRBV28|NA|TRBJ2-5
TGTGCCAGCAGTTTTGTGTCAGACTCACAAGAGACCCAGTACTTC
CASSFVSDSQETQYF
>NA|TRBV9|NA|TRBJ2-5
TGTGCCAGCAGTGAACAGGGTACCCAAGAGACCCAGTACTTC
CASSEQGTQETQYF
>NA|TRBV30|TRBD2|TRBJ2-1
TGTGCCTGGAGTGTACGAGCGGGAGTAACCTATGAGCAGTTCTTC
CAWSVRAGVTYEQFF
>NA|TRBV10-3|TRBD1|TRBJ2-7
TGTGCCATCAGTCTGGGACAGAGGGCCTGGGTAGCCTACGAGCAGTACTTC
CAISLGQRAWVAYEQYF
>NA|TRBV24-1|NA|TRBJ1-5
TGTGCCACCAGTGGCCCACTCAATCAGCCCCAGCATTTT
CATSGPLNQPQHF
>NA|TRBV30|NA|TRBJ1-3
TGTGCCTGGAGTGTAATGGGGGGATCTGGAAACACCATATATTTT
CAWSVMGGSGNTIYF
>NA|TRBV20-1|TRBD1|TRBJ1-6
TGCAGTGCTAGTCTCTCCCCCGGGACAGGTCCTAATTCACCCCTCCACTTT
CSASLSPGTGPNSPLHF
>NA|TRBV25-1|NA|TRBJ1-4
TGTGCCAGCAGCCCCGTTGGGGGGATTAATGAAAAACTGTTTTTT
CASSPVGGINEKLFF
>NA|TRBV5-1|NA|TRBJ2-7
TGCGCCAGCAGCCCGGGAACCGAGCAGTACTTC
CASSPGTEQYF
>NA|TRBV6-5|NA|TRBJ1-5
TGTGCCAGCAAGGTAGGGGTGGGTCAGCCCCAGCATTTT
CASKVGVGQPQHF